This TCR beta chain comes out of a study of response to subunit inactivated influenza vaccine. TCRdb analysed the RT-PCR reads with MiXCR anew, one entry per CDR3 protein. This sample has approximately 500,000 distinct CDR3 sequences, with 20% to 25% found just once. This CDR3 is 15 amino acids long. Trimming took 3 bases from V and 9 from J; bases not matched to a gene: 13. Germline V gives CDR1 MGHRA, CDR2 YSYEKL. The data also belong to a second study, concerning T cells expressing NK-cell markers. That source adds: Researchers built TCR beta cDNA using 5'RACE template switching with UMIs.

The chain combines TRBV4-1 with TRBJ1-1, with TRBD1 identical over 7 bases. This sequence was found in a man aged 50-60 years who received an inactivated influenza vaccine. The sequenced sample was CD4+ T cells sorted from PBMCs, obtained 11 to 12 days after vaccination. In DNA form, the CDR3 reads TGCGCCAGCAGCCATACTTGGGGGGACAGATTTAAAGCTTTCTTT. Amino acid sequence: CASSHTWGDRFKAFF.